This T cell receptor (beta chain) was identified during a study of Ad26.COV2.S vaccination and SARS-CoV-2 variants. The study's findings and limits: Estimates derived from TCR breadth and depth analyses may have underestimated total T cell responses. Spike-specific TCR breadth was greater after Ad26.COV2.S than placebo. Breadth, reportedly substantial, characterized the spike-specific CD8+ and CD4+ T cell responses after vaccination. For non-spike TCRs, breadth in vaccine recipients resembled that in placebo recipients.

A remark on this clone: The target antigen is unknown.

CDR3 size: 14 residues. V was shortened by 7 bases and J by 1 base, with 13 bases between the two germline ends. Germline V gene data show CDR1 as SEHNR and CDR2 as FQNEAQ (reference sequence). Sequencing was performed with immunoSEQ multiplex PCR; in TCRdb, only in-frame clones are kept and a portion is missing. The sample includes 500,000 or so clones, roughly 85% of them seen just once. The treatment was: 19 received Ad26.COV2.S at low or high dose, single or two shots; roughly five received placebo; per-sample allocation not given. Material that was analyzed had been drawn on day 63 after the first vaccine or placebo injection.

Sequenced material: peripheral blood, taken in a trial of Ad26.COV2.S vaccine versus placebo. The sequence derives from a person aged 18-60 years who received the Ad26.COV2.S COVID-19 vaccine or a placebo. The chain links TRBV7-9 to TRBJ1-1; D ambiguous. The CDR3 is CASNPTTKNTEAFF. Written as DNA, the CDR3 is TGTGCCAGCAACCCGACGACGAAGAACACTGAAGCTTTCTTT.